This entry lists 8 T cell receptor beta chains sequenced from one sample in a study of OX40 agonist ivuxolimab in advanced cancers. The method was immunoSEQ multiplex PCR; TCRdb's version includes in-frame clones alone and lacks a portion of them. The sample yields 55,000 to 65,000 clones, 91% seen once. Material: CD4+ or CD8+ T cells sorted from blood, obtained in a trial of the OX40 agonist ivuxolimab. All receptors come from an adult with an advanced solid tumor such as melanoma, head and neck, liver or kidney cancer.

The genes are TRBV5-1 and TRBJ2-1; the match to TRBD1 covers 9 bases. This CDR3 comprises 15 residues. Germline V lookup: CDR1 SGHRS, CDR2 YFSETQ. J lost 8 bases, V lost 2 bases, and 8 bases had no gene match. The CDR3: CASSFRDRVLDEQFF. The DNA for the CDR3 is TGCGCCAGCAGCTTTCGGGACAGGGTTTTGGATGAGCAGTTCTTC.

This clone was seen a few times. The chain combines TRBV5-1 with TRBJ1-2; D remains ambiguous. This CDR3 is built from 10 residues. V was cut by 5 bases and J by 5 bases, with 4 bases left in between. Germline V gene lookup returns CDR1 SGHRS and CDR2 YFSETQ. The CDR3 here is CASRPYGYTF. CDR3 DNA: TGCGCCAGCAGGCCGTATGGCTACACCTTC.

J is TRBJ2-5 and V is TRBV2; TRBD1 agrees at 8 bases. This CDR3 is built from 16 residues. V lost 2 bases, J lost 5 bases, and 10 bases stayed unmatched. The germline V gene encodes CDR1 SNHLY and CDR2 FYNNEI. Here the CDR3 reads CASSEMGTGGIETQYF. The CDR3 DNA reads TGTGCCAGCAGTGAAATGGGTACAGGGGGTATCGAGACCCAGTACTTC.

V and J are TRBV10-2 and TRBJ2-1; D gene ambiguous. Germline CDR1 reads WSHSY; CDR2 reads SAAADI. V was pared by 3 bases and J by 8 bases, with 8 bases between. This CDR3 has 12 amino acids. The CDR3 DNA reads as TGCGCCAGCAGTGATCCGGGCTATGAGCAGTTCTTC. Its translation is CASSDPGYEQFF.

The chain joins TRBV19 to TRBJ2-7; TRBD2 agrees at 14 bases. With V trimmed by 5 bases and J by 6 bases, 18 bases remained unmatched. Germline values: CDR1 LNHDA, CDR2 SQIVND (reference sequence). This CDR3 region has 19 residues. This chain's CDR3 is CASSPQGTSGRRSGGEQYF. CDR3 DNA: TGTGCCAGTAGTCCTCAGGGGACTAGCGGGAGACGTTCTGGAGGCGAGCAGTACTTC. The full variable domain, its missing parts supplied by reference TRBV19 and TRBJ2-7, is DGGITQSPKYLFRKEGQNVTLSCEQNLNHDAMYWYRQDPGQGLRLIYYSQIVNDFQKGDIAEGYSVSREKKESFPLTVTSAQKNPTAFYLCASSPQGTSGRRSGGEQYFGPGTRLTVT.

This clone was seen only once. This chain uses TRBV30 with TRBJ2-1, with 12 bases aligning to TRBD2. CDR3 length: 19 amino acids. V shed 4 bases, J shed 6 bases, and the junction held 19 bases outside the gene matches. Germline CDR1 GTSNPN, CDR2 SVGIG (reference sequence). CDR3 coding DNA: TGTGCCTGGATCCCACAAAGTCGACTAGCGGGAGTATCTCGCAATGAGCAGTTCTTC. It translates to CAWIPQSRLAGVSRNEQFF.

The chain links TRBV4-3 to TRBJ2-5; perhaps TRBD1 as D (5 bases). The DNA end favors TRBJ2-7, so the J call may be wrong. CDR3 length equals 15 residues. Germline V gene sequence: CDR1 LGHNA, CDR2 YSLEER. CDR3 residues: CASSQDQGPGDEQYF. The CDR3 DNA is TGCGCCAGCAGCCAAGATCAGGGTCCGGGTGACGAGCAGTACTTC.

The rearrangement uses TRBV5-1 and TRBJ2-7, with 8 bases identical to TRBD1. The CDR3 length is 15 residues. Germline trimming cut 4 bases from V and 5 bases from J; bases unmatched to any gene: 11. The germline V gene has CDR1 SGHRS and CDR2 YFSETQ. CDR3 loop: CASSVPGTGGHEQYF. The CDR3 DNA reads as TGCGCCAGCAGCGTTCCCGGGACAGGAGGCCACGAGCAGTACTTC. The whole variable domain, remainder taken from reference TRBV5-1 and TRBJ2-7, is KAGVTQTPRYLIKTRGQQVTLSCSPISGHRSVSWYQQTPGQGLQFLFEYFSETQRNKGNFPGRFSGRQFSNSRSEMNVSTLELGDSALYLCASSVPGTGGHEQYFGPGTRLTVT.